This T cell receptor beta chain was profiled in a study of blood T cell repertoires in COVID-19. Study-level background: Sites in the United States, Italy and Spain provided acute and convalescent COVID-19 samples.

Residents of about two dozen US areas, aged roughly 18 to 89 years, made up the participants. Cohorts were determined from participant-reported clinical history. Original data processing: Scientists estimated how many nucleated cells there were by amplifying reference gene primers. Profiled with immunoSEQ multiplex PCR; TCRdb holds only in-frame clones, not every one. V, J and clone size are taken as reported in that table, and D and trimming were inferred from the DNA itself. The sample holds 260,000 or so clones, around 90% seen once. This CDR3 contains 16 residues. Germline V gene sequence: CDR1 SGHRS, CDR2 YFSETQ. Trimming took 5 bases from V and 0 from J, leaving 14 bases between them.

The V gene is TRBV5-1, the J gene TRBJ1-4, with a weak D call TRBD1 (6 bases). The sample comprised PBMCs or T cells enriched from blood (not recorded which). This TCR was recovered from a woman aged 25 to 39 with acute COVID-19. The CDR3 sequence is CASRTGRDPTNEKLFF. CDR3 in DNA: TGCGCCAGCAGAACAGGGAGGGATCCAACTAATGAAAAACTGTTTTTT.